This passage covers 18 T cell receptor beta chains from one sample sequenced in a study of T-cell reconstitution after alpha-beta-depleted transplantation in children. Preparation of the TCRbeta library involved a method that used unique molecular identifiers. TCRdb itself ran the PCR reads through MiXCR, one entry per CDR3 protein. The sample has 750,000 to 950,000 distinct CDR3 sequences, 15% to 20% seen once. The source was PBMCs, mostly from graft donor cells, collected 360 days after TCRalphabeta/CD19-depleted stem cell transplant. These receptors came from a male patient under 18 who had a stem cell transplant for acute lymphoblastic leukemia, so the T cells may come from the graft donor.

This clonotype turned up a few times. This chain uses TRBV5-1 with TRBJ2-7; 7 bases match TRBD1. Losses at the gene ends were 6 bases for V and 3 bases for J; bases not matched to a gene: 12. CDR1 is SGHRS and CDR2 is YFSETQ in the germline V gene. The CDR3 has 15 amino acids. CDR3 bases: TGCGCCAGCAAATTTGATCCGGGACAGATCTACGAGCAGTACTTC. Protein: CASKFDPGQIYEQYF.

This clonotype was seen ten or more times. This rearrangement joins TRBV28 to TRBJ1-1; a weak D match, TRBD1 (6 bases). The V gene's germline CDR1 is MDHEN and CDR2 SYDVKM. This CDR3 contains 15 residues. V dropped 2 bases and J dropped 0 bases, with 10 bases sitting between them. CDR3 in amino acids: CASSLQGMMNTEAFF. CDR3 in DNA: TGTGCCAGCAGTTTACAGGGGATGATGAACACTGAAGCTTTCTTT.

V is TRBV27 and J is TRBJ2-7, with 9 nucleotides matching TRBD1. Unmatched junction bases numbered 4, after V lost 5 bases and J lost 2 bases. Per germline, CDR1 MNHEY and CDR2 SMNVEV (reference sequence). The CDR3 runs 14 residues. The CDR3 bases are TGTGCCAGCAGTAGAGGGACAGGGCCCTACGAGCAGTACTTC. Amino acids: CASSRGTGPYEQYF.

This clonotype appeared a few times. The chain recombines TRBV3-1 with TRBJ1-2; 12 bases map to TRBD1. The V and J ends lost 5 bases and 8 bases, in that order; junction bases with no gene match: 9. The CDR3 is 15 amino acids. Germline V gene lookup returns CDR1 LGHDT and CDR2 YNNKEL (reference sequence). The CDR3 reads CASSLGQGASGGYTF. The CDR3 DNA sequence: TGTGCCAGCAGCTTGGGACAGGGGGCTTCGGGAGGCTACACCTTC. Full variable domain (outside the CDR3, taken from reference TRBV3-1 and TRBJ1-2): DTAVSQTPKYLVTQMGNDKSIKCEQNLGHDTMYWYKQDSKKFLKIMFSYNNKELIINETVPNRFSPKSPDKAHLNLHINSLELGDSAVYFCASSLGQGASGGYTFGSGTRLTVV.

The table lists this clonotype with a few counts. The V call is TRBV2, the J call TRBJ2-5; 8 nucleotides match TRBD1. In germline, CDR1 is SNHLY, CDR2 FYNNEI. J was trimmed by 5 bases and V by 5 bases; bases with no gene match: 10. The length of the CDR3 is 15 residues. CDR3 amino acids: CASSPSARTGETQYF. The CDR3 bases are TGTGCCAGCAGTCCCTCGGCAAGGACAGGGGAGACCCAGTACTTC.

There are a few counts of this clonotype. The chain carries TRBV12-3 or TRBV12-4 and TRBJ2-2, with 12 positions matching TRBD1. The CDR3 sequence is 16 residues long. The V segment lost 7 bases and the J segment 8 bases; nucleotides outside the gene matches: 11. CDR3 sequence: CASTLRDRGRVGELFF. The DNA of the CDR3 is TGTGCCAGCACCCTTCGGGACAGGGGGCGCGTGGGGGAGCTGTTTTTT.

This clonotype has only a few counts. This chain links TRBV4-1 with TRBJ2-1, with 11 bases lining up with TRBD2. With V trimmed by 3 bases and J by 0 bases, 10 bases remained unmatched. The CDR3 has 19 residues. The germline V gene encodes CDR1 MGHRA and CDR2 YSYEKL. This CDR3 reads CASSQSGLAGKSSYNEQFF. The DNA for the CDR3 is TGCGCCAGCAGCCAGTCCGGACTAGCGGGTAAGAGCTCCTACAATGAGCAGTTCTTC.

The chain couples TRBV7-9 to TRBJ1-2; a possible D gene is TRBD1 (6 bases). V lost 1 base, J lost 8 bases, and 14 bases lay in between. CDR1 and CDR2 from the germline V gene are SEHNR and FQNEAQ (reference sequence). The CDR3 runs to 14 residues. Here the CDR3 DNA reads TGTGCCAGCAGCTTAGTCGGACAGCCCGGGGGCTACACCTTC. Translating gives CASSLVGQPGGYTF. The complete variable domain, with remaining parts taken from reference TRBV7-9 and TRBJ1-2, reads DTGVSQNPRHKITKRGQNVTFRCDPISEHNRLYWYRQTLGQGPEFLTYFQNEAQLEKSRLLSDRFSAERPKGSFSTLEIQRTEQGDSAMYLCASSLVGQPGGYTFGSGTRLTVV.

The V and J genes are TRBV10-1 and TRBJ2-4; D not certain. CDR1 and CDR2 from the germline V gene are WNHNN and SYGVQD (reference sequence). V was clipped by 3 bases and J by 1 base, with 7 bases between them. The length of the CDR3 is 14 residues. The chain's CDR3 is CASSDPGAKNIQYF. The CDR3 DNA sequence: TGCGCCAGCAGTGATCCTGGGGCCAAAAACATTCAGTACTTC.

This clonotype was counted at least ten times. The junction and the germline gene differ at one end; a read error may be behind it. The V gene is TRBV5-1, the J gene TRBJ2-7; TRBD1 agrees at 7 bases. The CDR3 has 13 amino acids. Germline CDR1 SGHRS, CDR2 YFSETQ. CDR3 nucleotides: TGTGCCAGCAGTCTGAGGACAGGATACGAGCAGTACTTC. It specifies CASSLRTGYEQYF.

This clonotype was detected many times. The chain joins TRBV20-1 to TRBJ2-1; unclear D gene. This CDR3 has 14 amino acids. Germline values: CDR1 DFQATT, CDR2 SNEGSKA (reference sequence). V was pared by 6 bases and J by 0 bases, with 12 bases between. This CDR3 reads CSAENTNSYNEQFF. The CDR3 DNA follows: TGCAGTGCGGAAAACACAAACTCCTACAATGAGCAGTTCTTC.

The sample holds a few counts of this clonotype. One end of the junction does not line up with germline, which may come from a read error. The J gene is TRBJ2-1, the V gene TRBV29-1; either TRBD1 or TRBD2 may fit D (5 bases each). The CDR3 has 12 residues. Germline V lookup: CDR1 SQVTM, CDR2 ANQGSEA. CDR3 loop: CSVELDLGALAF. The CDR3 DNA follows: TGCAGCGTTGAACTGGACCTAGGGGCCCTAGCCTTC.

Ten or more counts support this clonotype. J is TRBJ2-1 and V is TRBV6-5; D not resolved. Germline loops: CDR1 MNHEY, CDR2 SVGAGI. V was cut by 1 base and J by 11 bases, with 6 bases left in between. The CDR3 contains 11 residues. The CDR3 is CASSYWSQQFF. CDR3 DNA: TGTGCCAGCAGTTACTGGTCTCAGCAGTTCTTC.

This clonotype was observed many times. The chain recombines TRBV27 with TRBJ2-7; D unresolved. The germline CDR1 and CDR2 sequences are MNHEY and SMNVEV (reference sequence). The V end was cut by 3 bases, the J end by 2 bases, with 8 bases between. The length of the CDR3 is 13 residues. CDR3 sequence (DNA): TGTGCCAGCAGTTTTGGACGGACCTACGAGCAGTACTTC. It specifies CASSFGRTYEQYF.

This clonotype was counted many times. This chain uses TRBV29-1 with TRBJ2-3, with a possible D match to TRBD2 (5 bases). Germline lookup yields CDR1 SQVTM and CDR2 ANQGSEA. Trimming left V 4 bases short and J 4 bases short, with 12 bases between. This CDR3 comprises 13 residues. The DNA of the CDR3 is TGCAGCGTTGCCGGGATGAGGGCAGATACGCAGTATTTT. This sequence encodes CSVAGMRADTQYF.

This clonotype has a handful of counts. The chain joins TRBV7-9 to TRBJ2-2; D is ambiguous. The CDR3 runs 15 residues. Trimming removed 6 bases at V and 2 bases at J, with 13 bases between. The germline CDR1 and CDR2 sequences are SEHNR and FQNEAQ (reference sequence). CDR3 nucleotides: TGTGCCAGCAGGGGTATACTTCCTAACACCGGGGAGCTGTTTTTT. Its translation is CASRGILPNTGELFF.

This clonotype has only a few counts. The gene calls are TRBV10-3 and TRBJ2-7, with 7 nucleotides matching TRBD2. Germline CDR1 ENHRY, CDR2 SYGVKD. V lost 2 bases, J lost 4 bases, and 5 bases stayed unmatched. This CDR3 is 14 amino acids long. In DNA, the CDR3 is TGTGCCATCAGTGAGACTAGCGTATCATACGAGCAGTACTTC. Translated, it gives CAISETSVSYEQYF.

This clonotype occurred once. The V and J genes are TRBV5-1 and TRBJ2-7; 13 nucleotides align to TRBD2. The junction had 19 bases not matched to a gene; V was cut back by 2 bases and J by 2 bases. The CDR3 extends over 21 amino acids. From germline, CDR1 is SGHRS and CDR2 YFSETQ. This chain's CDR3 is CASSFLGLAGFVGSQPYEQYF. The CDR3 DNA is TGCGCCAGCAGCTTTTTGGGACTAGCGGGATTTGTTGGCAGTCAACCCTACGAGCAGTACTTC.